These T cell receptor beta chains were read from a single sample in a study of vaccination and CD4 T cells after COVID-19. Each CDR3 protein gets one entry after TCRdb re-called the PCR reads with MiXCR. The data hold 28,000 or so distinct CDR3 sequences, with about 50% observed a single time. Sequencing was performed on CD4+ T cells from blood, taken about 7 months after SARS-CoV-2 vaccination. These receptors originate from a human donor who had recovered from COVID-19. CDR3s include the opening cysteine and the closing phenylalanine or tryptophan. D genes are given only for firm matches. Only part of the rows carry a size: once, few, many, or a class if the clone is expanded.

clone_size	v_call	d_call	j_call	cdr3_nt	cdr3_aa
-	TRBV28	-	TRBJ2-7	TGTGCCAGCAGTTCCAAACCCTACGAGCAGTACTTC	CASSSKPYEQYF
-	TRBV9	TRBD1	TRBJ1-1	TGTGCCAGCAGCGGAAGGGACAGGGGAGGCACTGAAGCTTTCTTT	CASSGRDRGGTEAFF
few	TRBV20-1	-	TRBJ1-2	TGCAGTGTCGGCGGGGATGCTGCTAACTATGGCTACACCTTC	CSVGGDAANYGYTF
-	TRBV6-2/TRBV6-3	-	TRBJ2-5	TGTGCCAGCAGGCCCACAGGGTTGGAGACCCAGTACTTC	CASRPTGLETQYF
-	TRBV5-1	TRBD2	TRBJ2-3	TGCGCCAGCACATCGGGTAGCGGGAGAGCAGATACGCAGTATTTT	CASTSGSGRADTQYF
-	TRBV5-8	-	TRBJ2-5	TGTGCCAGCAGCTTGAGGGACTTCCGGGGCCAGAAAGAGACCCAGTACTTC	CASSLRDFRGQKETQYF
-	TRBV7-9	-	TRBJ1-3	TGTGCCAGCAGCTTAGAGGGCGTTATGGGAAACACCATATATTTT	CASSLEGVMGNTIYF
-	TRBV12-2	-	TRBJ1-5	TGTGCAAGTCGCTTAATCCCGCCGACAGGGCATTATAGCAATCAGCCCCAGCATTTT	CASRLIPPTGHYSNQPQHF
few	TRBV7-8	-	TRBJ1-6	TGTGCCAGCAGCTTAGTAGACTATAATTCACCCCTCCACTTT	CASSLVDYNSPLHF
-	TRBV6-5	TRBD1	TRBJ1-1	TGTGCCAGCAGTTACTCACAGGGGAGCACTGAAGCTTTCTTT	CASSYSQGSTEAFF
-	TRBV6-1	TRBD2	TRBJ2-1	TGTGCCAGCGCGCCCGGGACTAGCGGGAGTAATGAGCAGTTCTTC	CASAPGTSGSNEQFF
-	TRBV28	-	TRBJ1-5	TGTGCCAGCAGTCCCCGACGAACCAGGGTTAAGGGCAATCAGCCCCAGCATTTT	CASSPRRTRVKGNQPQHF
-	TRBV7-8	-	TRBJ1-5	TGTGCCAGCAAAGGGGATAGCAATCAGCCCCAGCATTTT	CASKGDSNQPQHF